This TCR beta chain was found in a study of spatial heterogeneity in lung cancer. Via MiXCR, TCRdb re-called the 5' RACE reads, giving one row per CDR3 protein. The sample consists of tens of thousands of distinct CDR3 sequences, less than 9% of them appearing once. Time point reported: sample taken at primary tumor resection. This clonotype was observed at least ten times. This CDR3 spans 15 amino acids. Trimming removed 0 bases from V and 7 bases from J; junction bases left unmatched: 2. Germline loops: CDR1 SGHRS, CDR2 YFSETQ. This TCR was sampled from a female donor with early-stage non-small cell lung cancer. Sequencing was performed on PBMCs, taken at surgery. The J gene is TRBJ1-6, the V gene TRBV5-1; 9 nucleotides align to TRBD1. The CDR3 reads CASSLEGTGNSPLHF. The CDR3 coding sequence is TGCGCCAGCAGCTTGGAGGGGACAGGGAATTCACCCCTCCACTTT. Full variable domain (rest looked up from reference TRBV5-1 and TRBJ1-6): KAGVTQTPRYLIKTRGQQVTLSCSPISGHRSVSWYQQTPGQGLQFLFEYFSETQRNKGNFPGRFSGRQFSNSRSEMNVSTLELGDSALYLCASSLEGTGNSPLHFGNGTRLTVT.